One sample yielded the 28 T cell receptor beta chains listed below, sequenced in a study of human T cells and chemical hapten exposure. TCRdb redid the calling of the RACE reads with MiXCR, one entry per CDR3 protein. The table shows 200,000 to 300,000 distinct CDR3 sequences, with 7.5% to 10% occurring only once. Indicated time point: pre-sensitization, week 0. As to treatment: therapeutic diphenylcyclopropenone sensitization with weekly scalp DPC. The specimen was whole blood, collected in connection with sensitization to the hapten diphenylcyclopropenone (DPC). These receptors all stem from a woman aged 40 to 50 with alopecia areata. Some clones in this sample may be carry-over from other donors' samples.

The rearrangement uses TRBV11-2 and TRBJ2-2; 11 nucleotides agree with TRBD2. CDR1 is SGHAT, CDR2 FQNNGV, per germline. The CDR3 length is 18 residues. With V trimmed by 0 bases and J by 4 bases, 7 bases remained unmatched. CDR3 protein: CASSLDPTSGILTGELFF. The CDR3 DNA is TGTGCCAGCAGCTTAGATCCGACTAGCGGGATCCTCACCGGGGAGCTGTTTTTT.

This rearrangement joins TRBV6-4 to TRBJ2-3; no definite D call. The CDR3 has 15 residues. CDR1 and CDR2 from the germline V gene are MRHNA and SNTAGT. V was pared by 0 bases and J by 2 bases, with 9 bases between. CDR3 residues: CASSDSVRPTDTQYF. The CDR3, as DNA: TGTGCCAGCAGTGACTCTGTGAGACCCACAGATACGCAGTATTTT.

The chain combines TRBV27 with TRBJ2-7, with D possibly being TRBD1 (6 bases). The ends were cut back, 5 bases at V and 6 bases at J, with 14 bases in the middle. There are 13 residues in the CDR3. CDR1 and CDR2 (germline): MNHEY, SMNVEV (reference sequence). The CDR3 sequence: CASSRTTGSEQYF. The CDR3 nucleotides are TGTGCCAGCAGTCGAACGACAGGTTCCGAGCAGTACTTC.

The CDR3 protein is CASSQEAGTSGRVVSTGELFF. For the CDR3, the DNA is TGTGCCAGCAGCCAAGAGGCCGGGACTAGCGGGAGAGTAGTTAGCACCGGGGAGCTGTTTTTT. The chain carries TRBV4-2 and TRBJ2-2; TRBD2 matches at 14 bases. The V gene's germline CDR1 is LGHNA and CDR2 YNFKEQ. The CDR3 runs 21 residues. V gave up 0 bases and J gave up 4 bases; unmatched junction bases: 13.

The J gene is TRBJ2-5, the V gene TRBV5-1, with TRBD1 matching 7 bases. The length of the CDR3 is 14 residues. V shed 4 bases, J shed 2 bases, and the junction held 5 bases outside the gene matches. Germline CDR1 and CDR2: SGHRS and YFSETQ. In nucleotides, the CDR3 is TGCGCCAGCAGCACCGACAGGGATCAAGAGACCCAGTACTTC. Its translation: CASSTDRDQETQYF.

On this clonotype itself: The junction shows a germline mismatch at one end, possibly a read error. The V call is TRBV10-3, the J call TRBJ1-2; D uncertain. The CDR3 sequence is 13 residues long. Germline V gene lookup returns CDR1 ENHRY and CDR2 SYGVKD. CDR3 DNA: TGTGCCATCGGTGAGTCGTCAGGCGATGGCTACACCTTC. Its protein is CAIGESSGDGYTF.

The J gene is TRBJ2-1, the V gene TRBV11-2; 11 nucleotides match TRBD2. Germline CDR1 reads SGHAT; CDR2 reads FQNNGV. J lost 8 bases, V lost 1 base, and 7 bases had no gene match. CDR3 length equals 16 residues. Here the CDR3 DNA reads TGTGCCAGCAGCTTAGCGGCTAGCGGGAGGTGGGATGAGCAGTTCTTC. It yields the protein CASSLAASGRWDEQFF. Full variable domain (rest looked up from reference TRBV11-2 and TRBJ2-1): EAGVAQSPRYKIIEKRQSVAFWCNPISGHATLYWYQQILGQGPKLLIQFQNNGVVDDSQLPKDRFSAERLKGVDSTLKIQPAKLEDSAVYLCASSLAASGRWDEQFFGPGTRLTVL.

This clonotype was detected only a few times. The junction departs from the called germline gene at one end, perhaps through a read error. The V gene is TRBV29-1, the J gene TRBJ2-7; 7 nucleotides align to TRBD2. The CDR3 sequence is 12 residues long. The germline CDR1 and CDR2 sequences are SQVTM and ANQGSEA. CDR3 sequence (DNA): TGCAGCGTTGCCCTAGGCCCGGGGGGAGACCTCTTC. Its protein product is CSVALGPGGDLF.

This clonotype was counted at least ten times. The V call is TRBV7-2, the J call TRBJ2-5; D uncertain. V was pared by 3 bases and J by 0 bases, with 5 bases between. The CDR3 has 13 amino acids. Germline values: CDR1 SGHTA, CDR2 FQGNSA. This CDR3 reads CASSLGYQETQYF. CDR3 bases: TGTGCCAGCAGCTTGGGGTACCAAGAGACCCAGTACTTC.

This chain joins TRBV2 and TRBJ2-2, with unresolved D. This CDR3 region has 14 residues. Germline-derived CDR1 and CDR2 are SNHLY and FYNNEI. V was trimmed by 7 bases and J by 2 bases, leaving 11 bases between them. The DNA of the CDR3 is TGTGCCAGCAAGGCATCCCTTAACACCGGGGAGCTGTTTTTT. It translates to CASKASLNTGELFF. Combining the CDR3 with reference TRBV2 and TRBJ2-2 gives the whole variable domain EPEVTQTPSHQVTQMGQEVILRCVPISNHLYFYWYRQILGQKVEFLVSFYNNEISEKSEIFDDQFSVERPDGSNFTLKIRSTKLEDSAMYFCASKASLNTGELFFGEGSRLTVL.

The V and J genes are TRBV10-3 and TRBJ2-1; D unclear. Trimming took 3 bases from V and 7 from J, leaving 7 bases between them. CDR1 and CDR2 from the germline V gene are ENHRY and SYGVKD. This CDR3 contains 12 residues. CDR3 nucleotide sequence: TGTGCCATCAGTGAAGTCAGGAATGAGCAGTTCTTC. Translated: CAISEVRNEQFF.

Many counts were recorded for this clonotype. This chain uses TRBV7-2 with TRBJ1-2, with 9 bases that match TRBD1. Germline V CDR1 and CDR2: SGHTA, FQGNSA. The CDR3 spans 12 residues. Trimming took 5 bases from V and 14 from J; bases not matched to a gene: 9. The CDR3 nucleotides read TGTGCCAGCAGCCTGGTCGGACAGGGGTGGACCTTC. Its protein is CASSLVGQGWTF.

The V call is TRBV7-8, the J call TRBJ2-3; D could derive from TRBD1 or TRBD2 (6 bases each). The V gene lost 5 bases and the J gene lost 4 bases, with 19 bases spanning the gap. The V gene's germline CDR1 is SGHVS and CDR2 FQNEAQ. The CDR3 totals 16 residues. This CDR3 reads CASSPTSSGGPDTQYF. CDR3 nucleotides: TGTGCCAGCAGCCCCACTAGCTCCGGGGGCCCAGATACGCAGTATTTT.

This clonotype was observed a handful of times. This chain links TRBV10-3 with TRBJ2-5; 8 nucleotides line up with TRBD2. V lost 5 bases to trimming and J lost 2 bases; unmatched junction nucleotides: 4. CDR1 and CDR2 (germline): ENHRY, SYGVKD. CDR3 length: 14 amino acids. CDR3 loop: CAISMTSAQETQYF. The CDR3 DNA reads as TGTGCCATCAGTATGACTAGCGCTCAAGAGACCCAGTACTTC.

The J gene is TRBJ1-1, the V gene TRBV7-9, with 8 bases identical to TRBD1. The CDR3 contains 14 residues. V was clipped by 5 bases and J by 4 bases; unmatched bases: 6. Germline V gives CDR1 SEHNR, CDR2 FQNEAQ (reference sequence). This chain's CDR3 is CASSKQGVGTEAFF. The CDR3 DNA sequence: TGTGCCAGCAGCAAACAGGGGGTCGGCACTGAAGCTTTCTTT.

This clonotype came up a few times. The chain recombines TRBV7-9 with TRBJ2-7; the match to TRBD2 covers 13 bases. This CDR3 contains 15 residues. The germline V gene encodes CDR1 SEHNR and CDR2 FQNEAQ (reference sequence). The trim removed 5 bases at V and 7 bases at J, leaving 8 bases unmatched. Written as DNA, the CDR3 is TGTGCCAGCAGCGCGAGTCCGGGACTAGCGGGAGAGCAGTACTTC. Translated: CASSASPGLAGEQYF.

The V gene is TRBV2, the J gene TRBJ2-3; perhaps TRBD2 as D (7 bases). V dropped 7 bases and J dropped 1 base, with 15 bases sitting between them. The CDR3 is 15 amino acids. The germline CDR1 and CDR2 sequences are SNHLY and FYNNEI. The CDR3 sequence is CASTGGGGRTDTQYF. The CDR3 coding sequence is TGTGCCAGCACGGGCGGGGGCGGTCGCACAGATACGCAGTATTTT.

This clonotype turned up a few times. This chain connects TRBV12-3 or TRBV12-4 to TRBJ1-2; D is perhaps TRBD1 (5 bases). Trimming pared 4 bases from V and 13 bases from J, leaving 25 bases between. This CDR3 is built from 15 residues. DNA for the CDR3: TGTGCCAGCAGTTCTTCTACCGGGACGGGAGCGGATCTCACCTTC. Translation gives CASSSSTGTGADLTF.

This clonotype was seen only a few times. The rearrangement links TRBV25-1 to TRBJ1-2; 9 bases align to TRBD1. This CDR3 contains 14 residues. Germline CDR1 reads MGHDK; CDR2 reads SYGVNS. V gave up 1 base and J gave up 7 bases; unmatched junction bases: 4. CDR3 sequence reads: CASSESNRGLGYTF. CDR3 in DNA: TGTGCCAGCAGTGAATCGAACAGGGGGCTTGGCTACACCTTC.

This clonotype has more than one count but fewer than ten. The chain's CDR3 is CSARDRGFYGYTF. In DNA form, the CDR3 reads TGCAGTGCTAGAGACAGGGGTTTCTATGGCTACACCTTC. V is TRBV20-1 and J is TRBJ1-2; tentative D call: TRBD1 (6 bases). The V gene lost 0 bases and the J gene lost 4 bases, with 9 bases spanning the gap. The V gene's germline CDR1 is DFQATT and CDR2 SNEGSKA (reference sequence). The CDR3 runs 13 residues.

This clonotype has more than one count but fewer than ten. The chain combines TRBV12-3 or TRBV12-4 with TRBJ2-2; 7 bases align to TRBD2. After removal of 1 base from V and 1 base from J, the junction contained 3 bases not matched to a gene. CDR3 size: 16 residues. The DNA of the CDR3 is TGTGCCAGCAGTTTAGGACCGGGGGGGAACACCGGGGAGCTGTTTTTT. Protein sequence: CASSLGPGGNTGELFF.

V and J are TRBV20-1 and TRBJ1-5; TRBD1 matches 8 bases. The CDR3 has 14 residues. Per the germline V gene, CDR1 is DFQATT and CDR2 is SNEGSKA (reference sequence). V lost 6 bases, J lost 0 bases, and 4 bases stayed unmatched. The CDR3 loop reads CSAKDRVSNQPQHF. The CDR3 DNA reads as TGCAGTGCAAAGGACAGGGTTAGCAATCAGCCCCAGCATTTT.

The chain links TRBV6-2 or TRBV6-3 to TRBJ2-7, with 9 bases that match TRBD2. The CDR3 has 15 amino acids. V dropped 7 bases and J dropped 6; count of bases not matched to a gene: 13. Germline CDR1 MNHEY, CDR2 SVGEGT. CDR3 protein: CASNQRAGGAGEQYF. CDR3 nucleotides: TGTGCCAGCAACCAGAGAGCGGGAGGAGCGGGCGAGCAGTACTTC.

In its sample, this clonotype was seen a few times. The gene calls are TRBV7-9 and TRBJ2-3; 10 nucleotides agree with TRBD2. Germline CDR1 is SEHNR and CDR2 is FQNEAQ (reference sequence). The V and J ends lost 5 bases and 2 bases, in that order; junction bases with no gene match: 10. The CDR3 runs to 17 residues. CDR3 coding DNA: TGTGCCAGCAGCCCGAGTGGACTAGCGGTTTTCACAGATACGCAGTATTTT. As protein: CASSPSGLAVFTDTQYF.

This clonotype was found many times. This chain links TRBV28 with TRBJ2-7; no definite D call. Germline CDR1 is MDHEN and CDR2 is SYDVKM. The CDR3 is 14 amino acids. The V end lost 8 bases, the J end lost 2 bases, and 16 bases lay between the germline ends. For the CDR3, the DNA is TGTGCCAGCGGACGGAGCGATAACCCCTACGAGCAGTACTTC. Its protein product is CASGRSDNPYEQYF. The entire variable domain, with the rest obtained from reference TRBV28 and TRBJ2-7, is as follows: DVKVTQSSRYLVKRTGEKVFLECVQDMDHENMFWYRQDPGLGLRLIYFSYDVKMKEKGDIPEGYSVSREKKERFSLILESASTNQTSMYLCASGRSDNPYEQYFGPGTRLTVT.

The chain's CDR3 is CASSGGPGTHGYTF. The CDR3 nucleotides are TGTGCCAGCAGTGGGGGACCCGGGACCCATGGCTACACCTTC. V is TRBV2 and J is TRBJ1-2; D may be TRBD1 (5 bases). The CDR3 loop spans 14 amino acids. The germline gives CDR1 SNHLY, CDR2 FYNNEI. Trimming removed 4 bases at V and 6 bases at J, with 15 bases between.

This clonotype was observed many times. The CDR3 coding sequence is TGTGCCAGCAGTCGAAGGACAGGGGAACACGAGCAGTACTTC. Amino acid sequence: CASSRRTGEHEQYF. The chain employs TRBV6-5 and TRBJ2-7; TRBD1 aligns across 9 bases. Unmatched junction bases numbered 7, after V lost 5 bases and J lost 5 bases. The CDR3 is 14 residues long. From germline, CDR1 is MNHEY and CDR2 SVGAGI.

Worth noting for this clonotype: One end of the junction varies from germline; a read error may be responsible. The chain combines TRBV20-1 with TRBJ2-7, with 10 bases fitting TRBD1. The CDR3 runs 17 residues. Per the germline V gene, CDR1 is DFQATT and CDR2 is SNEGSKA (reference sequence). Written as DNA, the CDR3 is TGCAATGCTAGAGGCGGGGACAGGGGTTTGGGTCCCTACGAGCAGTACTTC. Amino acids: CNARGGDRGLGPYEQYF.